These 11 T cell receptor beta chains share one sample of origin, sequenced in a study of blood T cell repertoires in COVID-19. Produced via immunoSEQ multiplex PCR; TCRdb's table is partial and in-frame only. Here the sample spans tens of thousands of clones, around nine tenths being singletons. The specimen was peripheral blood. The receptors shown here come from a man between 65 and 85 years old with acute or convalescent COVID-19.

The table lists this clone with a count of one. The V call is TRBV30, the J call TRBJ2-5; 8 bases match TRBD1. The trim removed 0 bases at V and 4 bases at J, leaving 10 bases unmatched. CDR1 is GTSNPN, CDR2 SVGIG, per germline (reference sequence). The CDR3 totals 16 residues. In DNA form, the CDR3 reads TGTGCCTGGAGTGTATCCTGGACAGGGCCAACAGAGACCCAGTACTTC. It is translated as CAWSVSWTGPTETQYF.

J is TRBJ2-3 and V is TRBV19, with a weak D call TRBD1 (6 bases). The germline V gene encodes CDR1 LNHDA and CDR2 SQIVND (reference sequence). CDR3 length: 14 amino acids. V was trimmed by 3 bases and J by 3 bases, leaving 10 bases between them. In nucleotides, the CDR3 is TGTGCCAGTAGTATGGGGGCTCGTACAGATACGCAGTATTTT. It yields the protein CASSMGARTDTQYF.

The rearrangement uses TRBV15 and TRBJ2-5, with D possibly being TRBD2 (6 bases). With 11 bases removed from V and 2 bases from J, the gap between germline ends came to 12 bases. The germline V gene has CDR1 LNHNV and CDR2 YYDKDF (reference sequence). The CDR3 sequence is 12 residues long. For the CDR3, the DNA is TGTGCCGCCGGTCGGGGGCAAGAGACCCAGTACTTC. Residues: CAAGRGQETQYF.

The J gene is TRBJ2-7, the V gene TRBV3-1 (or the pseudogene TRBV3-2); 15 positions agree with TRBD2. V was clipped by 1 base and J by 7 bases; unmatched bases: 11. The germline CDR1 and CDR2 sequences are LGHDT and YNNKEL (reference sequence). CDR3 size: 18 residues. CDR3 sequence (DNA): TGTGCCAGCAGCCAAGTACGAAGGACTAGCGGGAGGGCCGGTGAGCAGTACTTC. Its translation is CASSQVRRTSGRAGEQYF.

V and J are TRBV5-4 and TRBJ2-5; a weak D match, TRBD1 (6 bases). The CDR3 has 13 residues. V was trimmed by 1 base and J by 6 bases, leaving 10 bases between them. The germline V gene encodes CDR1 SGHNT and CDR2 YYREEE (reference sequence). The CDR3 here is CASSLRTEQTQYF. As DNA, the CDR3 is TGTGCCAGCAGCTTGCGGACAGAGCAGACCCAGTACTTC.

This chain links TRBV6-5 with TRBJ1-5; D gene uncertain. The CDR3 runs 15 residues. The V end was cut by 6 bases, the J end by 0 bases, with 12 bases between. CDR1 and CDR2 (germline): MNHEY, SVGAGI. The CDR3 loop reads CASRTSGDSNQPQHF. The CDR3 coding sequence is TGTGCCAGCAGGACCAGCGGAGATAGCAATCAGCCCCAGCATTTT.

This chain links TRBV9 with TRBJ2-1; 14 bases are a match to TRBD2. The CDR3 runs 18 residues. Germline CDR1 SGDLS, CDR2 YYNGEE. V shed 4 bases, J shed 4 bases, and the junction held 10 bases outside the gene matches. CDR3 in amino acids: CASSPPGTSGGVYNEQFF. CDR3 nucleotide sequence: TGTGCCAGCAGCCCCCCCGGGACTAGCGGGGGTGTGTACAATGAGCAGTTCTTC.

The CDR3 nucleotides are TGCGCCAGCAGTCAATCTAGGGACAGGGGCTTCGATGGCTACACCTTC. Its translation is CASSQSRDRGFDGYTF. V usage is TRBV23-1 and J usage is TRBJ1-2, with 10 bases fitting TRBD1. TRBV23-1 is recorded as an ORF, its role being uncertain. This CDR3 contains 16 residues. V lost 0 bases to trimming and J lost 6 bases; unmatched junction nucleotides: 7.

This sequence joins TRBV18 and TRBJ2-2, with D perhaps TRBD2 (5 bases). The germline CDR1 and CDR2 sequences are KGHSH and LQKENI. This CDR3 spans 14 amino acids. V lost 2 bases and J lost 4, with 8 bases in between. The CDR3 region has the DNA TGTGCCAGCTCACCATCGGCGGGCACCGGGGAGCTGTTTTTT. Its translation: CASSPSAGTGELFF.

Concerning this clone itself: The same CDR3 is also encoded by other DNA sequences in this sample. The chain uses TRBV15 and TRBJ2-7; D call uncertain. The germline V and J ends were trimmed by 0 bases and 4 bases, with 4 bases remaining between them. This CDR3 has 12 residues. Germline lookup yields CDR1 LNHNV and CDR2 YYDKDF (reference sequence). Here the CDR3 reads CATSRDLYEQYF. The CDR3 nucleotides read TGTGCCACCAGCAGAGATTTATACGAGCAGTACTTC.

The chain links TRBV7-6 to TRBJ2-5, with D possibly being TRBD2 (6 bases). Germline loops: CDR1 SGHVS, CDR2 FNYEAQ. This CDR3 is 18 amino acids long. The V end lost 2 bases, the J end lost 3 bases, and 22 bases lay between the germline ends. The CDR3 nucleotides read TGTGCCAGCAGCTTAAGCGTTCCGGGACTTACTAAAAAAGAGACCCAGTACTTC. Translated, it gives CASSLSVPGLTKKETQYF.